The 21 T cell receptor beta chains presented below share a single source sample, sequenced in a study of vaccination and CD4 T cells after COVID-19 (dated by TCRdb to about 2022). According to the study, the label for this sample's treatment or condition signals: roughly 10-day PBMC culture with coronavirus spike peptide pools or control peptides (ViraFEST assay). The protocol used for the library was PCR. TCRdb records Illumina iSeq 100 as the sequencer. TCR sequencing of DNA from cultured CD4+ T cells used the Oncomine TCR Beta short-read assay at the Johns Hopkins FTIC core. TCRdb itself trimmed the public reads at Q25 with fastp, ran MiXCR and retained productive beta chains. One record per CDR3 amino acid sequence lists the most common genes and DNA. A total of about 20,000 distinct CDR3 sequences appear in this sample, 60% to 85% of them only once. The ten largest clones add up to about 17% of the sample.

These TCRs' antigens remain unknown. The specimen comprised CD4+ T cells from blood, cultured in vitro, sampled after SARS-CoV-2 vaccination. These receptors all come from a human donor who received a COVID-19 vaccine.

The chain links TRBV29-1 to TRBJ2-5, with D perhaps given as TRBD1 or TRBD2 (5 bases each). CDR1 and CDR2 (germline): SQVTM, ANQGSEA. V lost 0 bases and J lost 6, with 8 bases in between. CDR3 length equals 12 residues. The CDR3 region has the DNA TGCAGCGTTGAAGAGACGGGGCAGACCCAGTACTTC. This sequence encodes CSVEETGQTQYF.

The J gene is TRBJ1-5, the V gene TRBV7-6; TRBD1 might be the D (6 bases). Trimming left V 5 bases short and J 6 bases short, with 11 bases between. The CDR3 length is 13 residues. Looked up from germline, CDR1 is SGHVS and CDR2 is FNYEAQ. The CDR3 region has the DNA TGTGCCAGCAGCATGGGGGCCGGTCAGCCCCAGCATTTT. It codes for CASSMGAGQPQHF. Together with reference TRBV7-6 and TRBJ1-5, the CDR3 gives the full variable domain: GAGVSQSPRYKVTKRGQDVALRCDPISGHVSLYWYRQALGQGPEFLTYFNYEAQQDKSGLPNDRFSAERPEGSISTLTIQRTEQRDSAMYRCASSMGAGQPQHFGDGTRLSIL.

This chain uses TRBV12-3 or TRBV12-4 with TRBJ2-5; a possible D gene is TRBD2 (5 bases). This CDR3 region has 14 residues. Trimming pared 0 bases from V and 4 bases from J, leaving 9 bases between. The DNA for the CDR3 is TGTGCCAGCAGTTTAGCCAGCCGGGGAGAGACCCAGTACTTC. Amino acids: CASSLASRGETQYF.

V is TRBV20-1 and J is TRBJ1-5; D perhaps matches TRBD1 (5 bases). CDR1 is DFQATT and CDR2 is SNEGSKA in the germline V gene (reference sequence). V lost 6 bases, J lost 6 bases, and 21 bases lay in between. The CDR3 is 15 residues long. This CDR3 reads CSAGGAGIGVQPQHF. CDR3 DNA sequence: TGCAGTGCAGGCGGGGCAGGGATAGGTGTTCAGCCCCAGCATTTT.

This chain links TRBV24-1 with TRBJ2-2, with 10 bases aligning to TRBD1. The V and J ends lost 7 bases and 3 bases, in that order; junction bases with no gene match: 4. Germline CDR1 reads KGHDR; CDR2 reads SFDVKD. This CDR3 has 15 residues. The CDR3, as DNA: TGTGCCACCAGGGGGACAGGGGCGGACACCGGGGAGCTGTTTTTT. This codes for CATRGTGADTGELFF.

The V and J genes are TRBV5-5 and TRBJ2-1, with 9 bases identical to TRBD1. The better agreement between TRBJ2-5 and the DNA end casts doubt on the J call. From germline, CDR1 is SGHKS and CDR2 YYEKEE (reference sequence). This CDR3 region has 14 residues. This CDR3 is CASSPQGAWKTQYF. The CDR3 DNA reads TGTGCCAGCAGTCCACAGGGGGCATGGAAGACCCAGTACTTC.

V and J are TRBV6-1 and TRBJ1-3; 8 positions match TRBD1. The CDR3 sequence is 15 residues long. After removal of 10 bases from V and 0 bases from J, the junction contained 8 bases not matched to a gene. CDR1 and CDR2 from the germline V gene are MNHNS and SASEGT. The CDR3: CAIKGQDHSGNTIYF. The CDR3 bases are TGTGCCATCAAGGGACAGGACCACTCTGGAAACACCATATATTTT.

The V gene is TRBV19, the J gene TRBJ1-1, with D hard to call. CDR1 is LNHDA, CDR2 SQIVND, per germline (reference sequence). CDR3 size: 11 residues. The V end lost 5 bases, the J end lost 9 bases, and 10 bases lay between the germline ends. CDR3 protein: CASSRADQAFF. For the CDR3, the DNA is TGTGCCAGTAGTCGGGCGGATCAAGCTTTCTTT. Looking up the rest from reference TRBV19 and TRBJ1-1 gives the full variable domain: DGGITQSPKYLFRKEGQNVTLSCEQNLNHDAMYWYRQDPGQGLRLIYYSQIVNDFQKGDIAEGYSVSREKKESFPLTVTSAQKNPTAFYLCASSRADQAFFGQGTRLTVV.

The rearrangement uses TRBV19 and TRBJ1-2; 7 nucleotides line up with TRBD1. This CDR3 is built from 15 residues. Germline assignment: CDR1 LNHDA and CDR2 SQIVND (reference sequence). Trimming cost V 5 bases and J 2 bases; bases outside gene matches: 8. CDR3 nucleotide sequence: TGTGCCAGTAGTCGTAGGCAGGGGGGAAACTATGGCTACACCTTC. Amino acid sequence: CASSRRQGGNYGYTF.

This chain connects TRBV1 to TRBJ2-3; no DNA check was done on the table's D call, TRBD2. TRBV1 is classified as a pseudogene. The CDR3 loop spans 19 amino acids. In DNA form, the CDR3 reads TGCACCAGCAGCCATGGGGGTAAGCGGGGGTTCCCTCGCACAGATACGCAGTATTTT. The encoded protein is CTSSHGGKRGFPRTDTQYF.

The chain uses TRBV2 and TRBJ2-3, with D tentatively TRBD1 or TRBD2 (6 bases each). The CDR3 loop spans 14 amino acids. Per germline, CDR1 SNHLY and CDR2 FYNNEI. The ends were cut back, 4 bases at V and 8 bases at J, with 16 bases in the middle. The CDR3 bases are TGTGCCAGCAGTGTATCGGGGGCCACGGGTACGCAGTATTTT. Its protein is CASSVSGATGTQYF.

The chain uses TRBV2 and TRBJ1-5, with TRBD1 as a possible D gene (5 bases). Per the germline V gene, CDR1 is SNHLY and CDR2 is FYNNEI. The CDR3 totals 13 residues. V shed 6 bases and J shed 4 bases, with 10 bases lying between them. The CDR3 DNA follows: TGTGCCAGCAGGAAAGAGGGGAATCAGCCCCAGCATTTT. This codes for CASRKEGNQPQHF.

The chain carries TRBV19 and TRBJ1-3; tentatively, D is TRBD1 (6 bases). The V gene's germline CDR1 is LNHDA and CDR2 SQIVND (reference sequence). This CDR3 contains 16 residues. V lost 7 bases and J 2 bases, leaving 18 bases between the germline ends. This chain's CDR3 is CASTISWTATGNTIYF. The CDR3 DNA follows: TGTGCCAGTACCATTTCTTGGACAGCGACTGGAAACACCATATATTTT. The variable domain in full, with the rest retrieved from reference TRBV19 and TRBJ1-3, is DGGITQSPKYLFRKEGQNVTLSCEQNLNHDAMYWYRQDPGQGLRLIYYSQIVNDFQKGDIAEGYSVSREKKESFPLTVTSAQKNPTAFYLCASTISWTATGNTIYFGEGSWLTVV.

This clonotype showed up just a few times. The CDR3 coding sequence is TGTGCCAGCATGGAGAGAATTAGCAATCAGCCCCAGCATTTT. Amino acid sequence: CASMERISNQPQHF. The genes are TRBV12-3 or TRBV12-4 and TRBJ1-5; D unresolved. This CDR3 spans 14 amino acids. V was pared by 7 bases and J by 0 bases, with 10 bases between.

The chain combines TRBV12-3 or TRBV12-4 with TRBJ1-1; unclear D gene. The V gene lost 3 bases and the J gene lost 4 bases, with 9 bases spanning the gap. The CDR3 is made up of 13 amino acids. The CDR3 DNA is TGTGCCAGCAGTTTTCAGAGACGCACTGAAGCTTTCTTT. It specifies CASSFQRRTEAFF.

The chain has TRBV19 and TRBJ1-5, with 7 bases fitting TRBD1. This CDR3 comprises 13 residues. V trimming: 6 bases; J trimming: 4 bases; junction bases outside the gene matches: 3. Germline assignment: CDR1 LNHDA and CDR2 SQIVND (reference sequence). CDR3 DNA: TGTGCCAGTAGGGACAGGCCGAATCAGCCCCAGCATTTT. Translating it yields CASRDRPNQPQHF.

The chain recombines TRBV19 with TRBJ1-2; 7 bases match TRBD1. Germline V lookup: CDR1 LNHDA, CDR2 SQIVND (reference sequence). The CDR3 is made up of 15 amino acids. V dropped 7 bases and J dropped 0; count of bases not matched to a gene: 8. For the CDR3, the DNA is TGTGCCAGTACCGCTGGGACAGATCCTAACTATGGCTACACCTTC. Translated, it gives CASTAGTDPNYGYTF.

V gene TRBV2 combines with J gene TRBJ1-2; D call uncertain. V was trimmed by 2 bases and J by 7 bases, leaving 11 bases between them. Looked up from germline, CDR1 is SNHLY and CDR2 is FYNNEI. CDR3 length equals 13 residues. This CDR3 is CASSENRDRGYTF. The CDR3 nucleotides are TGTGCCAGCAGTGAAAACCGGGATCGTGGCTACACCTTC. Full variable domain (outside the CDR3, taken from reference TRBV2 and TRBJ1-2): EPEVTQTPSHQVTQMGQEVILRCVPISNHLYFYWYRQILGQKVEFLVSFYNNEISEKSEIFDDQFSVERPDGSNFTLKIRSTKLEDSAMYFCASSENRDRGYTFGSGTRLTVV.

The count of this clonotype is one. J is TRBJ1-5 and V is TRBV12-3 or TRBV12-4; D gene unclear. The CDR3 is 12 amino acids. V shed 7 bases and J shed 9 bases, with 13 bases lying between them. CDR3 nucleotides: TGTGCCAGCACCCCGGGGATTATGCCCCAGCATTTT. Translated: CASTPGIMPQHF.

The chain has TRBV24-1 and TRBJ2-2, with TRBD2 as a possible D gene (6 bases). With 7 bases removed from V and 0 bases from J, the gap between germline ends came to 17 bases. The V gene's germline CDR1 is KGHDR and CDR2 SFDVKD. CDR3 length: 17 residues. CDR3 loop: CATSPLPGLTNTGELFF. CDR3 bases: TGTGCCACCAGCCCATTGCCGGGACTCACGAACACCGGGGAGCTGTTTTTT.

In DNA form, the CDR3 reads TGTGCCTGGAGTGTTTATTTTGGAAACACCATATATTTT. Translated: CAWSVYFGNTIYF. V gene TRBV30 combines with J gene TRBJ1-3, with D hard to call. Germline CDR1 is GTSNPN and CDR2 is SVGIG (reference sequence). This CDR3 is built from 13 residues. The germline V and J ends were trimmed by 0 bases and 3 bases, with 6 bases remaining between them.